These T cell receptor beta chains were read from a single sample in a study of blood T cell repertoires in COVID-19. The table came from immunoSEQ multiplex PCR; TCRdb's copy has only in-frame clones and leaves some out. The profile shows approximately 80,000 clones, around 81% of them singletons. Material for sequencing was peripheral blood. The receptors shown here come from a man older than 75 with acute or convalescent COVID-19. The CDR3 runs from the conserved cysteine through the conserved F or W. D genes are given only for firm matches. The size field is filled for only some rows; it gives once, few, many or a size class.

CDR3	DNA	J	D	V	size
CAWSVLNGYTF	TGTGCCTGGAGTGTACTTAATGGCTACACCTTC	TRBJ1-2	.	TRBV30	few
CASRVGQGKYEQYF	TGTGCCAGTCGGGTCGGCCAGGGCAAGTACGAGCAGTACTTC	TRBJ2-7	.	TRBV6-5	.
CASSYRTGASGTEAFF	TGTGCCAGCAGTTACAGGACAGGGGCCTCCGGGACTGAAGCTTTCTTT	TRBJ1-1	TRBD1	TRBV6-6	.
CASRARLTDTQYF	TGTGCCAGCAGGGCCAGGCTCACAGATACGCAGTATTTT	TRBJ2-3	.	TRBV6-5	.
CASSLVGQGNIQYF	TGCGCCAGCAGCTTGGTGGGACAGGGGAACATTCAGTACTTC	TRBJ2-4	TRBD1	TRBV5-1	.
CASSLSGGLAGYNEQFF	TGTGCCAGCAGCTTAAGCGGGGGGCTAGCGGGCTACAATGAGCAGTTCTTC	TRBJ2-1	TRBD2	TRBV7-3	.
CASSENRDTDTQYF	TGTGCCAGCAGTGAAAACAGGGACACAGATACGCAGTATTTT	TRBJ2-3	.	TRBV2	.
CASSLKAGTNRDEQYF	TGTGCCAGCAGCTTAAAGGCAGGGACAAACAGGGACGAGCAGTACTTC	TRBJ2-7	.	TRBV7-9	.
CASSQDRLADEKLFF	TGCGCCAGCAGCCAAGATCGGTTAGCCGATGAAAAACTGTTTTTT	TRBJ1-4	.	TRBV4-3	once
CASSLGGTHSTDTQYF	TGTGCCAGCAGCTTAGGAGGGACACATAGCACAGATACGCAGTATTTT	TRBJ2-3	.	TRBV11-2	.
CASSMGQPSYEQYF	TGTGCCAGTAGTATGGGACAGCCCTCCTACGAGCAGTACTTC	TRBJ2-7	TRBD1	TRBV19	few
CASSLAVTMNTEAFF	TGCGCCAGCAGCTTGGCCGTTACTATGAACACTGAAGCTTTCTTT	TRBJ1-1	.	TRBV5-1	.
CASSYSYEQYF	TGTGCCAGCAGTTATAGTTACGAGCAGTACTTC	TRBJ2-7	.	TRBV2	.
CASSAGAGANVLTF	TGTGCCAGCAGTGCAGGGGCTGGGGCCAACGTCCTGACTTTC	TRBJ2-6	.	TRBV6-4	.
CASSSRTRRGFTDTQYF	TGTGCCAGCAGCTCAAGGACCCGGCGGGGGTTCACAGATACGCAGTATTTT	TRBJ2-3	TRBD2	TRBV7-9	.
CASSSQVPSNQPQHF	TGTGCCAGTAGTTCCCAGGTCCCTAGCAATCAGCCCCAGCATTTT	TRBJ1-5	.	TRBV19	.
CASSKVGAGRREKLFF	TGTGCCAGCAGCAAAGTTGGCGCAGGGCGACGGGAAAAACTGTTTTTT	TRBJ1-4	.	TRBV21-1	.
CASSQGQGFTGELFF	TGTGCCAGCAGTCAGGGACAGGGGTTTACCGGGGAGCTGTTTTTT	TRBJ2-2	TRBD1	TRBV2	.
CASSPLGGKYNEQFF	TGTGCCAGCAGCCCCCTTGGGGGGAAATACAATGAGCAGTTCTTC	TRBJ2-1	.	TRBV7-3	.
CASSIEGGAGYTF	TGTGCCAGTAGTATAGAAGGGGGCGCGGGCTACACCTTC	TRBJ1-2	TRBD1	TRBV19	once
CASIRDRYTEAFF	TGTGCCAGCATCCGGGACAGATACACTGAAGCTTTCTTT	TRBJ1-1	TRBD1	TRBV28	.
CASSIGQRTNTGELFF	TGTGCCAGTAGTATAGGTCAGCGGACGAACACCGGGGAGCTGTTTTTT	TRBJ2-2	.	TRBV19	few
CASSKGQQNTEAFF	TGCGCCAGCAGCAAGGGACAACAGAACACTGAAGCTTTCTTT	TRBJ1-1	.	TRBV5-1	.
CASSSRPQGDTQYF	TGTGCCAGCAGCTCCAGACCCCAGGGAGATACGCAGTATTTT	TRBJ2-3	.	TRBV11-2	.
CASSTRESGANVLTF	TGTGCCAGTAGTACGCGCGAATCTGGGGCCAACGTCCTGACTTTC	TRBJ2-6	.	TRBV19	few
CASSGLGTGRYNEQFF	TGTGCCAGCAGCGGTCTAGGGACAGGGAGGTACAATGAGCAGTTCTTC	TRBJ2-1	TRBD1	TRBV9	.
CASSPKGASSGANVLTF	TGTGCCAGCTCACCGAAGGGGGCGAGCTCTGGGGCCAACGTCCTGACTTTC	TRBJ2-6	TRBD1	TRBV18	.
CASSWASGSGETQYF	TGTGCCAGCAGCTGGGCTAGCGGGAGTGGGGAGACCCAGTACTTC	TRBJ2-5	TRBD2	TRBV5-6	.
CASRYIQETQYF	TGTGCCAGCAGGTACATCCAAGAGACCCAGTACTTC	TRBJ2-5	.	TRBV2	.
CASSYSGQGSIYEQYF	TGTGCCAGCAGTTACTCCGGACAGGGATCAATCTACGAGCAGTACTTC	TRBJ2-7	TRBD1	TRBV6-5	.